The 27 T cell receptor beta chains in this list originate from one sample, sequenced in a study of CD8 T cells in Susac syndrome. About 0.5 to 1 ug RNA was reverse transcribed with random hexamers. TCRdb independently ran MiXCR on the immunoSEQ multiplex PCR reads; one entry per CDR3 protein. The sample includes about 140,000 distinct CDR3 sequences, approximately 95% of them seen just once. The sample consisted of CD8+ T cells from PBMCs. The receptors shown here come from a human donor with Susac syndrome.

This chain joins TRBV13 and TRBJ1-2; no firm D call. Germline V lookup: CDR1 PRHDT, CDR2 FYEKMQ (reference sequence). CDR3 length: 17 residues. The V end was cut by 4 bases, the J end by 3 bases, with 21 bases between. DNA of the CDR3: TGTGCCAGCAGCTCGCAAGGGTCGGGCTACCTGGACTATGGCTACACCTTC. It yields the protein CASSSQGSGYLDYGYTF.

The chain has TRBV5-6 and TRBJ2-7, with 7 bases that match TRBD1. CDR3 length equals 13 residues. Per the germline V gene, CDR1 is SGHDT and CDR2 is YYEEEE. The junction had 2 bases not matched to a gene; V was cut back by 3 bases and J by 2 bases. Here the CDR3 reads CASSYTGAYEQYF. In DNA form, the CDR3 reads TGTGCCAGCAGCTATACAGGGGCCTACGAGCAGTACTTC.

The chain recombines TRBV27 with TRBJ2-7; 8 bases line up with TRBD2. This CDR3 is 15 amino acids long. Germline trimming cut 3 bases from V and 4 bases from J; bases unmatched to any gene: 8. The germline V gene has CDR1 MNHEY and CDR2 SMNVEV (reference sequence). The DNA for the CDR3 is TGTGCCAGCAGTTTCTTCGCGGGAGGTGGTTACGAGCAGTACTTC. It specifies CASSFFAGGGYEQYF.

This chain links TRBV2 with TRBJ2-1; D call uncertain. The CDR3 covers 12 residues. V was trimmed by 4 bases and J by 8 bases, leaving 9 bases between them. Looked up from germline, CDR1 is SNHLY and CDR2 is FYNNEI. The CDR3 sequence is CASSGRTYEQFF. The CDR3 region has the DNA TGTGCCAGCAGTGGCCGGACGTATGAGCAGTTCTTC.

This clonotype was detected once. V and J are TRBV3-1 and TRBJ2-1; D possibly corresponds to TRBD2 (6 bases). CDR3 length: 15 residues. Trimming stripped 7 bases from V and 10 bases from J, with 23 bases between. Germline V lookup: CDR1 LGHDT, CDR2 YNNKEL (reference sequence). The CDR3 is CASTISQEGLGEQFF. The CDR3, as DNA: TGTGCCAGCACCATTAGCCAGGAGGGGCTGGGAGAGCAGTTCTTC.

This chain connects TRBV15 to TRBJ2-3, with TRBD1 matching over 10 bases. Looked up from germline, CDR1 is LNHNV and CDR2 is YYDKDF (reference sequence). V was pared by 3 bases and J by 5 bases, with 8 bases of the junction left unmatched. The CDR3 is 16 amino acids. This chain's CDR3 is CATSSEPGTGVDTQYF. The CDR3 nucleotides are TGTGCCACCAGCAGCGAGCCCGGGACAGGGGTAGATACGCAGTATTTT.

This clonotype occurred a few times. The chain carries TRBV14 and TRBJ2-5; TRBD2 agrees at 8 bases. CDR1 is SGHDN and CDR2 is FVKESK in the germline V gene. The CDR3 is made up of 14 amino acids. V shed 6 bases and J 6 bases; nucleotides not matched to a gene: 9. CDR3 coding DNA: TGTGCCAGCAGAAAAGCGGGAGATGTAAAGACCCAGTACTTC. Translating it yields CASRKAGDVKTQYF.

The chain is built from TRBV20-1 and TRBJ2-1; the D gene is possibly TRBD2 (8 bases). This CDR3 has 18 amino acids. Per the germline V gene, CDR1 is DFQATT and CDR2 is SNEGSKA (reference sequence). V lost 1 base and J 8 bases, leaving 27 bases between the germline ends. CDR3 loop: CSARVWVAGTESTYEQFF. DNA for the CDR3: TGCAGTGCTAGAGTCTGGGTAGCGGGGACAGAAAGTACCTATGAGCAGTTCTTC.

V and J are TRBV6-5 and TRBJ2-1; D is ambiguous. CDR1 is MNHEY, CDR2 SVGAGI, per germline. The CDR3 is 11 amino acids. V lost 7 bases to trimming and J lost 12 bases, with 13 bases between them. Written as DNA, the CDR3 is TGTGCCAGCAAAGTCGGGCTGTCGCAGTTCTTC. Its translation: CASKVGLSQFF.

This chain links TRBV7-8 with TRBJ2-7; no clear D gene. Trimming shortened V by 0 bases and J by 7 bases, and 7 bases separated the two germline ends. From germline, CDR1 is SGHVS and CDR2 FQNEAQ. CDR3 length equals 12 residues. The CDR3 coding sequence is TGTGCCAGCAGCTTAGCCGGCCTTGAGCAGTACTTC. Encoded protein: CASSLAGLEQYF.

This clonotype has only a few counts. CDR3 bases: TGTGCCAGCAGCGGGGAGTACAATGAGCAGTTCTTC. Translating gives CASSGEYNEQFF. The genes are TRBV12-3 or TRBV12-4 and TRBJ2-1; TRBD2 might be the D (5 bases). V was clipped by 6 bases and J by 4 bases, with 7 bases between them. The length of the CDR3 is 12 residues.

CDR3 in DNA: TGCAGCGTCGTTCTAGCGGCCTCCTACGAGCAGTACTTC. Amino acids: CSVVLAASYEQYF. The chain joins TRBV29-1 to TRBJ2-7; 7 bases match TRBD2. V shed 6 bases, J shed 0 bases, and the junction held 5 bases outside the gene matches. In germline, CDR1 is SQVTM, CDR2 ANQGSEA. The CDR3 contains 13 residues.

V gene TRBV11-2 combines with J gene TRBJ2-1, with 10 bases lining up with TRBD2. J lost 5 bases, V lost 1 base, and 8 bases had no gene match. The CDR3 extends over 17 amino acids. CDR1 and CDR2 from the germline V gene are SGHAT and FQNNGV. DNA of the CDR3: TGTGCCAGCAGCTTAGGGCGGGCTAGCGGGAGTCACAATGAGCAGTTCTTC. Protein product: CASSLGRASGSHNEQFF.

V usage is TRBV27 and J usage is TRBJ1-1; D not certain. The CDR3 has 12 amino acids. CDR1 MNHEY and CDR2 SMNVEV come from the germline V gene (reference sequence). Trimming removed 8 bases at V and 4 bases at J, with 11 bases between. The CDR3 nucleotides are TGTGCCAGCGGGCAGTCGGGCACTGAAGCTTTCTTT. Residues: CASGQSGTEAFF.

The V and J genes are TRBV20-1 and TRBJ2-1; D is undetermined. Germline CDR1 DFQATT, CDR2 SNEGSKA (reference sequence). Trimming took off 1 base at V and 2 bases at J, with 0 bases between the two ends. This CDR3 has 11 amino acids. The CDR3 region is CSARAYNEQFF. The CDR3, as DNA: TGCAGTGCTAGAGCCTACAATGAGCAGTTCTTC.

This clonotype has a handful of counts. The J gene is TRBJ1-1, the V gene TRBV13; D is undetermined. CDR3 length equals 14 residues. Germline V gives CDR1 PRHDT, CDR2 FYEKMQ (reference sequence). Trimming pared 5 bases from V and 7 bases from J, leaving 17 bases between. The CDR3 spells CASSAYTGRFEAFF. The CDR3 bases are TGTGCCAGCAGCGCCTACACGGGAAGGTTTGAAGCTTTCTTT.

As for this clonotype: The junction and the germline gene differ at one end; a read error may be behind it. The rearrangement links TRBV5-6 to TRBJ2-7, with 8 bases that match TRBD1. The CDR3 is made up of 15 amino acids. Germline V lookup: CDR1 SGHDT, CDR2 YYEEEE. CDR3 sequence: CASSPTGEGSYGQYF. CDR3 bases: TGTGCCAGCAGCCCGACAGGGGAAGGATCCTACGGGCAGTACTTC.

Written as DNA, the CDR3 is TGTGCCAGCATGAGTGGCAATCAGCCCCAGCATTTT. Its translation: CASMSGNQPQHF. V is TRBV28 and J is TRBJ1-5; D gene unclear. This CDR3 is built from 12 residues. The V end lost 7 bases, the J end lost 2 bases, and 6 bases lay between the germline ends. The germline V gene encodes CDR1 MDHEN and CDR2 SYDVKM. Based on the CDR3 plus reference TRBV28 and TRBJ1-5, the full variable domain is DVKVTQSSRYLVKRTGEKVFLECVQDMDHENMFWYRQDPGLGLRLIYFSYDVKMKEKGDIPEGYSVSREKKERFSLILESASTNQTSMYLCASMSGNQPQHFGDGTRLSIL.

The V gene is TRBV6-2 or TRBV6-3, the J gene TRBJ1-2; 9 bases map to TRBD1. J gave up 7 bases and V 0 bases, and 6 bases lay outside the gene matches. CDR3 length: 15 residues. CDR1 and CDR2 (germline): MNHEY, SVGEGT. The CDR3 sequence: CASSYSWDRAAGYTF. The CDR3 region has the DNA TGTGCCAGCAGTTACTCGTGGGACAGGGCCGCTGGCTACACCTTC.

This clonotype has a single count. One end of the junction does not line up with germline, which may come from a read error. The chain uses TRBV27 and TRBJ2-1; D may be TRBD1 (5 bases). CDR1 is MNHEY and CDR2 is SMNVEV in the germline V gene (reference sequence). There are 17 residues in the CDR3. In DNA, the CDR3 is TGTGCCAGCAACACCAGGGTTAGTCCAAGCTCCCACAATGAGCAGTTCTTC. This encodes CASNTRVSPSSHNEQFF.

The V gene is TRBV27, the J gene TRBJ1-4; 7 bases are a match to TRBD1. V lost 4 bases to trimming and J lost 4 bases; unmatched junction nucleotides: 3. The germline gives CDR1 MNHEY, CDR2 SMNVEV (reference sequence). This CDR3 comprises 14 residues. The CDR3 protein is CASSWDSLNEKLFF. The CDR3, as DNA: TGTGCCAGCAGTTGGGACAGCCTTAATGAAAAACTGTTTTTT.

This clonotype was recorded only once. The chain has TRBV19 and TRBJ2-1; tentative D call: TRBD2 (6 bases). Per germline, CDR1 LNHDA and CDR2 SQIVND (reference sequence). The CDR3 covers 19 residues. Trimming left V 3 bases short and J 0 bases short, with 21 bases between. The CDR3 region is CASSMSSGLTWSSYNEQFF. The CDR3 coding sequence is TGTGCCAGTAGTATGAGTAGCGGCCTAACCTGGAGCTCCTACAATGAGCAGTTCTTC.

The chain employs TRBV19 and TRBJ2-7, with D perhaps TRBD1 (5 bases). Germline V gene lookup returns CDR1 LNHDA and CDR2 SQIVND (reference sequence). The CDR3 sequence is 13 residues long. V lost 7 bases to trimming and J lost 1 base, with 11 bases between them. In nucleotides, the CDR3 is TGTGCCAGTAAGCAGGGTTTTTCCTACGAGCAGTACTTC. Translated, it gives CASKQGFSYEQYF.

J is TRBJ2-1 and V is TRBV4-1, with 9 bases that match TRBD1. The CDR3 has 14 residues. Germline lookup yields CDR1 MGHRA and CDR2 YSYEKL. J was trimmed by 7 bases and V by 4 bases; bases with no gene match: 5. CDR3 DNA: TGCGCCAGCAGCCCGGACAGGGGCGGGAATGAGCAGTTCTTC. Translated, it gives CASSPDRGGNEQFF.

V usage is TRBV7-9 and J usage is TRBJ2-7; TRBD1 is a possible D gene (5 bases). The ends were cut back, 4 bases at V and 0 bases at J, with 10 bases in the middle. This CDR3 is built from 14 residues. In germline, CDR1 is SEHNR, CDR2 FQNEAQ (reference sequence). CDR3 sequence (DNA): TGTGCCAGCAGCTCCAGGGATTACTCCTACGAGCAGTACTTC. Its translation is CASSSRDYSYEQYF.

This chain joins TRBV25-1 and TRBJ2-1, with unresolved D. This CDR3 is built from 10 residues. From germline, CDR1 is MGHDK and CDR2 SYGVNS. Trimming took off 10 bases at V and 9 bases at J, with 10 bases between the two ends. The CDR3 region is CATRSREQFF. In nucleotides, the CDR3 is TGTGCCACCCGAAGCCGTGAGCAGTTCTTC.

This chain uses TRBV10-2 with TRBJ2-7, with no clear D. CDR1 WSHSY and CDR2 SAAADI come from the germline V gene. The CDR3 has 13 amino acids. V was clipped by 4 bases and J by 0 bases, with 7 bases between them. CDR3 amino acids: CASSGQSSYEQYF. The CDR3 DNA follows: TGCGCCAGCAGTGGGCAGTCCTCCTACGAGCAGTACTTC.